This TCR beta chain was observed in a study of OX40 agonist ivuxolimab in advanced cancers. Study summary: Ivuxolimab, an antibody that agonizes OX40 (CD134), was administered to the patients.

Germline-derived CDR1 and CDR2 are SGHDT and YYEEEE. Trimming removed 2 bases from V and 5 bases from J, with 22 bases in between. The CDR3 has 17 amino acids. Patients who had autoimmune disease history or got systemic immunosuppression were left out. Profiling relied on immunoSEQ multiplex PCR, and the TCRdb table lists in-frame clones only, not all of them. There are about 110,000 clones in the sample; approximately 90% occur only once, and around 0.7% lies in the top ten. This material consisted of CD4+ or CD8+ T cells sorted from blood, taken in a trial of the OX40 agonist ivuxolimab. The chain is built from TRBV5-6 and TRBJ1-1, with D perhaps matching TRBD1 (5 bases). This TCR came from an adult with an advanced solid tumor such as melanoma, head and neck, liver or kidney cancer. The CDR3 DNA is TGTGCCAGCAGCTTTTGGCAGGGTCTTTCGATCGAGACTGAAGCTTTCTTT. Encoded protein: CASSFWQGLSIETEAFF. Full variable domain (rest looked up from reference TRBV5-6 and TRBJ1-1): DAGVTQSPTHLIKTRGQQVTLRCSPKSGHDTVSWYQQALGQGPQFIFQYYEEEERQRGNFPDRFSGHQFPNYSSELNVNALLLGDSALYLCASSFWQGLSIETEAFFGQGTRLTVV.